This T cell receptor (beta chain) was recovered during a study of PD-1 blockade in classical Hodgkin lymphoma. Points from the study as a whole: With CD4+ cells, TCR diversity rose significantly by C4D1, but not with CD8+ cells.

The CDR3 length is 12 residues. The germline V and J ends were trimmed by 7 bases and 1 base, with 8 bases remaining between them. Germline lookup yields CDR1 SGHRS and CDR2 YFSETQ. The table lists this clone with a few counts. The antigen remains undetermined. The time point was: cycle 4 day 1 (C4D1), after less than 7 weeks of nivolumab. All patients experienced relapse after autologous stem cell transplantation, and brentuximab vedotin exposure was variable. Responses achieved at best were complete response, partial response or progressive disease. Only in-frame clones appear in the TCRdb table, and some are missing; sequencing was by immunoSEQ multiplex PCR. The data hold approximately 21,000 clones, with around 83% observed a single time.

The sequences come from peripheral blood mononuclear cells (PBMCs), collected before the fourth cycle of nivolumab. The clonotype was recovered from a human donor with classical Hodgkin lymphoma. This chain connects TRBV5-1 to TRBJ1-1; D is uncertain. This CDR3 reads CASSPGNTEAFF. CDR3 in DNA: TGCGCCAGCTCTCCGGGGAACACTGAAGCTTTCTTT.